What follows are 5 T cell receptor beta chains derived from one specimen sequenced in a study of post-analysis software for immune sequencing data. Their target antigens are unknown. Included in the TCR beta cDNA libraries were unique molecular identifiers. TCRdb fed the PCR reads into MiXCR, producing one record per CDR3 protein. This table has 350,000 to 450,000 distinct CDR3 sequences, approximately 37% appearing once. The study's findings and limits: Patients showed TRBV5-6, TRBV5-1 and TRBV20-1 among roughly 5 TRBV segments more frequent than in controls.

Sequencing was performed on blood. The receptors here all came from a girl aged 2 to 9 with multiple sclerosis.

This clonotype was seen just once. V and J are TRBV7-2 and TRBJ2-1; TRBD2 matches 13 bases. V was pared by 5 bases and J by 0 bases, with 7 bases of the junction left unmatched. Germline lookup yields CDR1 SGHTA and CDR2 FQGNSA. This CDR3 comprises 18 residues. CDR3 bases: TGTGCCAGCAGCCTTACTAGCGGGGGGGGAAGCTCCTACAATGAGCAGTTCTTC. As protein: CASSLTSGGGSSYNEQFF.

J is TRBJ1-4 and V is TRBV10-3; no clear D gene. CDR1 and CDR2 from the germline V gene are ENHRY and SYGVKD. V lost 2 bases, J lost 11 bases, and 12 bases lay in between. The CDR3 covers 13 residues. CDR3 loop: CAISEPRVGKLFF. Written as DNA, the CDR3 is TGTGCCATCAGTGAGCCGCGGGTTGGGAAACTGTTTTTT.

The chain joins TRBV10-3 to TRBJ2-1; 9 bases align to TRBD2. The CDR3 runs 12 residues. V shed 9 bases and J 6 bases; nucleotides not matched to a gene: 3. Germline lookup yields CDR1 ENHRY and CDR2 SYGVKD. DNA for the CDR3: TGTGCCATAGCGGGAGGTGTCAATGAGCAGTTCTTC. Translation: CAIAGGVNEQFF.

This chain uses TRBV29-1 with TRBJ1-2; D call uncertain. The V and J ends lost 0 bases and 2 bases respectively, with 7 bases between them. The CDR3 length is 13 residues. From germline, CDR1 is SQVTM and CDR2 ANQGSEA. Written as DNA, the CDR3 is TGCAGCGTTGAAGAGACACTAAACTATGGCTACACCTTC. Translation gives CSVEETLNYGYTF.

The chain recombines TRBV12-3 or TRBV12-4 with TRBJ2-4, with a possible D match to TRBD2 (6 bases). Trimming took off 2 bases at V and 6 bases at J, with 11 bases between the two ends. The CDR3 contains 14 residues. CDR3 coding DNA: TGTGCCAGCAGTTTAACGGGGGTTTTAAACATTCAGTACTTC. Residues: CASSLTGVLNIQYF.